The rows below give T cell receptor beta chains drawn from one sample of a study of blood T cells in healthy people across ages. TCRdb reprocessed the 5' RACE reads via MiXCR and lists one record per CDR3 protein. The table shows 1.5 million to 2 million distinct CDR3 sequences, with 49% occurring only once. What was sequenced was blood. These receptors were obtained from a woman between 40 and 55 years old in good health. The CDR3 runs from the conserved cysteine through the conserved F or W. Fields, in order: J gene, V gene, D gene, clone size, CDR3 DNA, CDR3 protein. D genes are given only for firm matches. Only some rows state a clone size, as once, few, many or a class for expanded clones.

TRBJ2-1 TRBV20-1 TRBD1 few TGCAGTGCTAGAGAGGGACAGGGCATAAACAATGAGCAGTTCTTC CSAREGQGINNEQFF
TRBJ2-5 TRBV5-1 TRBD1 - TGCGCCAGCAGCTCAGAGTGGACCGGGACAGAAAAAGAGACCCAGTACTTC CASSSEWTGTEKETQYF
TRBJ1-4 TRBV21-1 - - - CASSKGVGTGAATNEKLFF
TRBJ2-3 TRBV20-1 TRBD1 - TGCAGTGCTAGCCTAGGGGGCGCGGGTCTTAGAGATACGCAGTATTTT CSASLGGAGLRDTQYF
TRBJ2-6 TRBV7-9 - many TGTGCCAGCAGCTTATCGGGCAGGGCCTACTCTGGGGCCAACGTCCTGACTTTC CASSLSGRAYSGANVLTF
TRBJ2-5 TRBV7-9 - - TGTGCCAGCAGCCCCCAAAGGGACCGAGAGACCCAGTACTTC CASSPQRDRETQYF
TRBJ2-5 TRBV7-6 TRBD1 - TGTGCCAGCAGCTTCTCCGGGACAGGGGTTAGCGTGCAGTACTTC CASSFSGTGVSVQYF
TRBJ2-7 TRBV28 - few TGTGCCAGCACCCCGCCGTCGTCCTACGAGCAGTACTTC CASTPPSSYEQYF
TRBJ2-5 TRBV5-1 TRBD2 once TGCGCCAGCAGCATAACTAGCGGGGGTCAAGAGACCCAGTACTTC CASSITSGGQETQYF
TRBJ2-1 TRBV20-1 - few TGCAGTGCTCGAGCTTTAAGTTTCTCCTACAATGAGCAGTTCTTC CSARALSFSYNEQFF
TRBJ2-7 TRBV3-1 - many TGTGCCAGCAGCTTGACAGGGACTAGAGAGCAGTACTTC CASSLTGTREQYF
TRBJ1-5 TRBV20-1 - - TGCAGTGCTCCTCCGGATACAGGGCGTCAGCCCCAGCATTTT CSAPPDTGRQPQHF
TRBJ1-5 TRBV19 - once TGTGCCAGTAGTATAGTAAGACAAACGGATCAGCCCCAGCATTTT CASSIVRQTDQPQHF
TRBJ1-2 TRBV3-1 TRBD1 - TGTGCCAGCAACCGGGACAGCACTAACTATGGCTACACCTTC CASNRDSTNYGYTF
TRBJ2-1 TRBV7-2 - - TGTGCCAGCAGCCCTAAGATCGGGAAACCAAACAATGAGCAGTTCTTC CASSPKIGKPNNEQFF
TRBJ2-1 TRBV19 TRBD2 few TGTGCCAGTAGTATAAGGAGCCTAGCGGATGAGCAGTTCTTC CASSIRSLADEQFF
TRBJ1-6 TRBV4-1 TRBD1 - TGCGCCAGCAGCCCAGGACAGGGAGACATCTCTTCACCCCTCCACTTT CASSPGQGDISSPLHF
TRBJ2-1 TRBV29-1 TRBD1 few TGCAGCGCCGCACGAACAGGGGGCGCGGCCTACAATGAGCAGTTCTTC CSAARTGGAAYNEQFF
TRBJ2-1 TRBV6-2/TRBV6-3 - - TGTGCCGGCAGGGAACAGGGTCGGGCTGAGCAGTTCTTC CAGREQGRAEQFF
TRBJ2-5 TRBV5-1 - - TGCGCCAGCAGCTTCGGAGGGGACCCGCAAGAGACCCAGTACTTC CASSFGGDPQETQYF
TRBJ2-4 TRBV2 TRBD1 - TGTGCCAGCAGTGCCGGACAGGGGGCGGCCAAAAACATTCAGTACTTC CASSAGQGAAKNIQYF
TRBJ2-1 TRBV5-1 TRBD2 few TGCGCCAGCAGCTTGGAATTGGCTAGCGGGGCCAATGAGCAGTTCTTC CASSLELASGANEQFF
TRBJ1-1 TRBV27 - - TGTGCCAGCAGTTTACGTTGGGATGACACTGAAGCTTTCTTT CASSLRWDDTEAFF
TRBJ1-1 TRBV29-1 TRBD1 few TGCAGCACCACACAGGGGTTGGACACTGAAGCTTTCTTT CSTTQGLDTEAFF
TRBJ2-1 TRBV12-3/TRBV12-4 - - TGTGCCAGCAGTAGGACAGGGACTATGGATGAGCAGTTCTTC CASSRTGTMDEQFF
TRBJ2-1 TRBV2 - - TGTGCCAGCAGCCCACGACAGGGGAGGGATGAGCAGTTCTTC CASSPRQGRDEQFF
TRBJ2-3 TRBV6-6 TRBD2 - TGTGCCAGCAGTTACCCCACCAGCGGGGGGTCTTATACGCAGTATTTT CASSYPTSGGSYTQYF
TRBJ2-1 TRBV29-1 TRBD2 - TGCAGCGTTGAAGATCCAGCGGGGACCTACAATGAGCAGTTCTTC CSVEDPAGTYNEQFF
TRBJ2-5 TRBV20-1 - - TGCAGTGCTAGAGATTTTCGCGGGGCGCACCAAGAGACCCAGTACTTC CSARDFRGAHQETQYF
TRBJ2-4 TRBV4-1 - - TGCGCCAGCAGCCAAGATCTACAGGGATACATTCAGTACTTC CASSQDLQGYIQYF
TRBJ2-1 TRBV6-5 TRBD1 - TGTGCCAGCACTCTGACAGGGAGCTCCTACAATGAGCAGTTCTTC CASTLTGSSYNEQFF
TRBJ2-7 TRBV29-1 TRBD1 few TGCAGCGTAACCGGGGACAGCTCCTACGAGCAGTACTTC CSVTGDSSYEQYF
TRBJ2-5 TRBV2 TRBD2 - TGTGCCAGGGGGACTAGCGGGGGAAAAGAGACCCAGTACTTC CARGTSGGKETQYF
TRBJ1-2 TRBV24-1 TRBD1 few TGTGCCACCAGTGACGCTCCTACCCCGACAGGGAACTATGGCTACACCTTC CATSDAPTPTGNYGYTF
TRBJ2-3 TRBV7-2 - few TGTGCCAGCAGCTTAGATCCTCGGGGTAGCACAGATACGCAGTATTTT CASSLDPRGSTDTQYF
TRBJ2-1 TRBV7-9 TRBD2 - TGTGCCAGCAGCTTAGGGGACTATTTGAATGAGCAGTTCTTC CASSLGDYLNEQFF
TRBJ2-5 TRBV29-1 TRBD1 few TGCAGCGTTGTGGACAGGGCTCCGGAAGAGACCCAGTACTTC CSVVDRAPEETQYF
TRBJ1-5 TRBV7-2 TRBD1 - TGTGCCAGCAGCCAAGGACAGGGGTTAAGTCAGCCCCAGCATTTT CASSQGQGLSQPQHF
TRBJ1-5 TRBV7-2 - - TGTGCCAGCAGCTTAGTGTCAGGGGAGCGGCAGCCCCAGCATTTT CASSLVSGERQPQHF
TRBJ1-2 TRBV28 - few TGTGCCAGCAGCTGGGGGGAGGGGATCTATGGCTACACCTTC CASSWGEGIYGYTF
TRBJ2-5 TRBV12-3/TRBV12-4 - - TGTGCCAGCAGTTTAGCGGGGGTCCAAAGGGTGGAGACCCAGTACTTC CASSLAGVQRVETQYF
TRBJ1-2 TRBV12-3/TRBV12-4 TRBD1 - TGTGCCAGCAGTACTCGACAGGGGACCAACTATGGCTACACCTTC CASSTRQGTNYGYTF
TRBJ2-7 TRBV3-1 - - TGTGCCAGCAGCCATGAGTCCGGCGAGCAGTACTTC CASSHESGEQYF
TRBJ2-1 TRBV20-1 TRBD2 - TGCAGTGCTAAGCCTATAGCGGGGAACTCCTACAATGAGCAGTTCTTC CSAKPIAGNSYNEQFF
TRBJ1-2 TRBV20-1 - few TGCAGTGCTACAGGGAAGGGCTACACCTTC CSATGKGYTF
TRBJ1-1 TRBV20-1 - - TGCGGTGCTATCCAGCCCACGGGCAACACTGAAGCTTTCTTT CGAIQPTGNTEAFF
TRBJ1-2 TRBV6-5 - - TGTGCCAGCAGGGAACCGGGAGGATCATGGGGAGGCTACACCTTC CASREPGGSWGGYTF
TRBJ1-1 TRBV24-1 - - TGTGCCACGCGTGTGGGCGAGAACACTGAAGCTTTCTTT CATRVGENTEAFF
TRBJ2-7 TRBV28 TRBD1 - TGTGCCAGCAGATACTCGGGACAGAACTACGAGCAGTACTTC CASRYSGQNYEQYF
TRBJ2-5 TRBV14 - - TGTGCCAGCAGCCAAGATCTCGGGGGGCTGACGACCCAGTACTTC CASSQDLGGLTTQYF
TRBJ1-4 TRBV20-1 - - TGCAGTGGGGTTACAGGTCCGAGTGAAAAACTGTTTTTT CSGVTGPSEKLFF
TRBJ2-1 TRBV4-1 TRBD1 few TGCGCCAGCAGCCAGGAGGGACAGGTGCCCTTAAATGAGCAGTTCTTC CASSQEGQVPLNEQFF